The present T cell receptor beta chain was sequenced within a study of CD8 T cells in Susac syndrome. In germline, CDR1 is MNHNY, CDR2 SVGAGI (reference sequence). The CDR3 covers 11 residues. Trimming took 7 bases from V and 3 from J, leaving 7 bases between them. Sequencing targeted TCR beta in blood CD8+ and CD4+ T cells. Isolation of CD8+ and CD4+ T cells was performed negatively, whereas enrichment of TEMRA cells was done by FACS. Random hexamers served to reverse transcribe roughly 0.5 to 1 ug RNA. Coverage of TCR beta CDR3 amplification by immunoSEQ multiplex PCR extended to 54 Vbeta and 13 Jbeta. MiXCR, applied by TCRdb to the immunoSEQ multiplex PCR reads, yields one record per CDR3 protein. There are approximately 200,000 distinct CDR3 sequences in the sample; about 95% occur only once, and around 0.08% lies in the top ten.

This TCR came from a human donor with multiple sclerosis. This chain connects TRBV6-6 to TRBJ2-7, with TRBD2 as a possible D gene (5 bases). Sequencing input: CD4+ T cells from PBMCs. CDR3 coding DNA: TGTGCCAGCATCGGGGACTACGAGCAGTACGTC. Protein product: CASIGDYEQYV.